The 28 T cell receptor beta chains listed next were all sequenced from one sample in a study of T cell responses to AZD1222 COVID-19 vaccine. The protocol was immunoSEQ multiplex PCR, while the TCRdb copy is restricted to in-frame clones and leaves out a portion. The sample has under 150,000 clones, roughly nine tenths seen once. Here the sequenced sample was peripheral blood, taken 28 days after the second AZD1222 dose. The receptors derive from an adult who received the AZD1222 COVID-19 vaccine.

This rearrangement joins TRBV5-1 to TRBJ2-3, with unresolved D. Germline values: CDR1 SGHRS, CDR2 YFSETQ. The CDR3 spans 15 residues. Trimming removed 0 bases at V and 7 bases at J, with 15 bases between. CDR3 amino acids: CASSLAKLQGHTQYF. The CDR3 region has the DNA TGCGCCAGCAGCTTGGCAAAATTACAAGGACATACGCAGTATTTT.

The chain joins TRBV18 to TRBJ2-7; D is perhaps TRBD1 or TRBD2 (5 bases each). The CDR3 contains 14 residues. The V gene lost 0 bases and the J gene lost 6 bases, with 12 bases spanning the gap. Looked up from germline, CDR1 is KGHSH and CDR2 is LQKENI. CDR3: CASSPPAAGGEQYF. For the CDR3, the DNA is TGTGCCAGCTCACCACCCGCCGCTGGGGGCGAGCAGTACTTC.

V gene TRBV9 combines with J gene TRBJ1-1; D is unresolved. The CDR3 is 13 amino acids. Per germline, CDR1 SGDLS and CDR2 YYNGEE. Trimming left V 0 bases short and J 1 base short, with 4 bases between. The DNA for the CDR3 is TGTGCCAGCAGCGTAGGGTCGAACACTGAAGCTTTCTTT. Protein: CASSVGSNTEAFF.

The chain recombines TRBV2 with TRBJ2-7; unclear D gene. The V and J ends lost 6 bases and 4 bases respectively, with 10 bases between them. The germline CDR1 and CDR2 sequences are SNHLY and FYNNEI. This CDR3 contains 12 residues. Here the CDR3 DNA reads TGTGCCAGCAGAGCAGGATTTTACGAGCAGTACTTC. Protein: CASRAGFYEQYF.

The V gene is TRBV10-2, the J gene TRBJ1-2; possibly TRBD1 for D (5 bases). Looked up from germline, CDR1 is WSHSY and CDR2 is SAAADI. V was cut by 2 bases and J by 7 bases, with 5 bases left in between. This CDR3 is 11 amino acids long. The CDR3 DNA follows: TGCGCCAGCAGTGAGGGGGGTGGCTACACCTTC. Protein sequence: CASSEGGGYTF.

The rearrangement links TRBV19 to TRBJ1-5; the D is unclear. The CDR3 extends over 13 amino acids. V was pared by 7 bases and J by 2 bases, with 9 bases between. Germline CDR1 is LNHDA and CDR2 is SQIVND (reference sequence). CDR3: CASNGEGNQPQHF. In DNA form, the CDR3 reads TGTGCCAGTAACGGGGAGGGCAATCAGCCCCAGCATTTT.

The J gene is TRBJ1-3, the V gene TRBV7-2; TRBD1 aligns across 7 bases. The CDR3 totals 16 residues. Germline values: CDR1 SGHTA, CDR2 FQGNSA. Trimming at V came to 5 bases and at J to 0 bases, leaving 7 bases not matched to a gene. DNA of the CDR3: TGTGCCAGCAGCAAGCAACAGGGGACCTCTGGAAACACCATATATTTT. This translates into CASSKQQGTSGNTIYF.

The J gene is TRBJ1-1, the V gene TRBV7-2; D is uncertain. There are 12 residues in the CDR3. Trimming removed 7 bases from V and 6 bases from J, with 12 bases in between. The germline V gene has CDR1 SGHTA and CDR2 FQGNSA. The CDR3 region is CASKKGRSEAFF. The CDR3 bases are TGTGCCAGCAAAAAGGGCCGGTCTGAAGCTTTCTTT. Filled out from reference TRBV7-2 and TRBJ1-1, the complete variable domain reads GAGVSQSPSNKVTEKGKDVELRCDPISGHTALYWYRQSLGQGLEFLIYFQGNSAPDKSGLPSDRFSAERTGGSVSTLTIQRTQQEDSAVYLCASKKGRSEAFFGQGTRLTVV.

The chain joins TRBV4-1 to TRBJ2-1; 8 bases are shared with TRBD2. The CDR3 is made up of 19 amino acids. The trim removed 4 bases at V and 1 base at J, leaving 15 bases unmatched. Germline V gives CDR1 MGHRA, CDR2 YSYEKL. The CDR3 DNA follows: TGCGCCAGCAGCCCCCACACGGGACTAGGGGGAGCGTCCTACAATGAGCAGTTCTTC. This encodes CASSPHTGLGGASYNEQFF.

The chain's CDR3 is CASYGGTEAFF. Written as DNA, the CDR3 is TGTGCCAGCTATGGTGGCACTGAAGCTTTCTTT. The chain joins TRBV28 to TRBJ1-1, with D uncertain. The CDR3 spans 11 residues. The germline V and J ends were trimmed by 8 bases and 4 bases, with 8 bases remaining between them. The germline gives CDR1 MDHEN, CDR2 SYDVKM.

This clone was seen a single time. DNA for the CDR3: TGTGCCAGCAGTCTCGACAGGGGGCTAGGGAACACTGAAGCTTTCTTT. It translates to CASSLDRGLGNTEAFF. The chain couples TRBV2 to TRBJ1-1; 10 bases line up with TRBD1. V dropped 5 bases and J dropped 1; count of bases not matched to a gene: 7. Germline values: CDR1 SNHLY, CDR2 FYNNEI. The CDR3 sequence is 16 residues long.

The rearrangement links TRBV7-9 to TRBJ1-1, with 7 nucleotides matching TRBD1. The trim removed 5 bases at V and 10 bases at J, leaving 7 bases unmatched. CDR1 is SEHNR, CDR2 FQNEAQ, per germline (reference sequence). CDR3 length equals 12 residues. The CDR3 protein is CASSATGAAAFF. CDR3 bases: TGTGCCAGCAGCGCCACAGGGGCGGCAGCTTTCTTT. The full variable domain, its missing parts supplied by reference TRBV7-9 and TRBJ1-1, is DTGVSQNPRHKITKRGQNVTFRCDPISEHNRLYWYRQTLGQGPEFLTYFQNEAQLEKSRLLSDRFSAERPKGSFSTLEIQRTEQGDSAMYLCASSATGAAAFFGQGTRLTVV.

The chain links TRBV7-9 to TRBJ1-1; no firm D call. Germline CDR1 SEHNR, CDR2 FQNEAQ (reference sequence). The V and J ends lost 3 bases and 4 bases respectively, with 9 bases between them. This CDR3 contains 13 residues. The CDR3 here is CASSFERGTEAFF. The CDR3 coding sequence is TGTGCCAGCAGCTTCGAACGGGGCACTGAAGCTTTCTTT.

As DNA, the CDR3 is TGCGCCAGCAGCCAGTTAAGTGCTAGGACTGAAGCTTTCTTT. As protein: CASSQLSARTEAFF. V gene TRBV4-3 combines with J gene TRBJ1-1; D unclear. The V and J ends lost 3 bases and 5 bases respectively, with 13 bases between them. The CDR3 covers 14 residues. CDR1 is LGHNA and CDR2 is YSLEER in the germline V gene.

The chain employs TRBV10-3 and TRBJ1-6, with no clear D. There are 15 residues in the CDR3. The ends were cut back, 0 bases at V and 5 bases at J, with 8 bases in the middle. The germline V gene encodes CDR1 ENHRY and CDR2 SYGVKD. CDR3 sequence: CAISESLQNNSPLHF. The CDR3, as DNA: TGTGCCATCAGTGAGTCGCTACAGAATAATTCACCCCTCCACTTT.

This clone was found once. V gene TRBV6-6 combines with J gene TRBJ1-4; D gene unclear. CDR1 and CDR2 from the germline V gene are MNHNY and SVGAGI (reference sequence). This CDR3 contains 14 residues. Trimming left V 6 bases short and J 2 bases short, with 10 bases between. CDR3: CASRDSPTNEKLFF. The CDR3 coding sequence is TGTGCCAGCAGAGACTCTCCCACTAATGAAAAACTGTTTTTT.

The chain recombines TRBV5-4 with TRBJ2-7; tentatively, D is TRBD2 (5 bases). Germline values: CDR1 SGHNT, CDR2 YYREEE (reference sequence). The CDR3 spans 13 residues. With 0 bases removed from V and 6 bases from J, the gap between germline ends came to 10 bases. In nucleotides, the CDR3 is TGTGCCAGCAGCTTGGTCCTCGAGGGCGAGCAGTACGTC. Translation: CASSLVLEGEQYV.

V and J are TRBV15 and TRBJ2-5, with a possible D match to TRBD2 (5 bases). The CDR3 is made up of 13 amino acids. Germline CDR1 reads LNHNV; CDR2 reads YYDKDF (reference sequence). V was shortened by 1 base and J by 2 bases, with 5 bases between the two germline ends. CDR3 loop: CATSRGGQETQYF. As DNA, the CDR3 is TGTGCCACCAGCAGAGGAGGGCAAGAGACCCAGTACTTC.

CDR3 loop: CASSEQDTQYF. The CDR3 coding sequence is TGTGCCAGCAGTGAGCAAGATACGCAGTATTTT. J is TRBJ2-3 and V is TRBV12-3 or TRBV12-4; D gene uncertain. V lost 5 bases and J 5 bases, leaving 5 bases between the germline ends. This CDR3 spans 11 amino acids.

The table lists this clone with a few counts. The rearrangement links TRBV6-5 to TRBJ2-4; D remains unclear. Germline CDR1 MNHEY, CDR2 SVGAGI. The CDR3 length is 16 residues. The V gene lost 2 bases and the J gene lost 1 base, with 12 bases spanning the gap. CDR3 bases: TGTGCCAGCAGTTACGATATGTGGTCGGCCAAAAACATTCAGTACTTC. It specifies CASSYDMWSAKNIQYF.

The chain links TRBV4-1 to TRBJ2-1; D ambiguous. This CDR3 comprises 12 residues. The V and J ends lost 0 bases and 10 bases respectively, with 7 bases between them. CDR1 and CDR2 (germline): MGHRA, YSYEKL. Written as DNA, the CDR3 is TGCGCCAGCAGCCAAGATGGAAGGGAGCAGTTCTTC. Encoded protein: CASSQDGREQFF.

This clone was found once. The chain links TRBV23-1 to TRBJ2-7; D is possibly TRBD1 or TRBD2 (6 bases each). TRBV23-1 is annotated as an ORF whose role is uncertain. The CDR3 has 14 amino acids. Trimming took off 3 bases at V and 6 bases at J, with 15 bases between the two ends. CDR3 DNA sequence: TGCGCCAGCAGTCATAGGTTAGGAGGGGGCGAGCAGTACGTC. This codes for CASSHRLGGGEQYV.

The chain combines TRBV5-6 with TRBJ1-2, with TRBD1 as a possible D gene (6 bases). This CDR3 is built from 13 residues. The germline V gene has CDR1 SGHDT and CDR2 YYEEEE. V lost 2 bases to trimming and J lost 6 bases, with 11 bases between them. The CDR3 bases are TGTGCCAGCAGCTTTACAGGGATCGATGGCTACACCTTC. Translating it yields CASSFTGIDGYTF.

This clone was counted once. This sequence joins TRBV12-3 or TRBV12-4 and TRBJ1-1; D gene ambiguous. The CDR3 loop spans 13 amino acids. With 2 bases removed from V and 3 bases from J, the gap between germline ends came to 7 bases. CDR3 nucleotides: TGTGCCAGCAGTTTATGGGGATACACTGAAGCTTTCTTT. It encodes CASSLWGYTEAFF.

The chain joins TRBV5-6 to TRBJ1-5; TRBD1 might be the D (5 bases). The V and J ends lost 3 bases and 3 bases respectively, with 10 bases between them. Germline CDR1 is SGHDT and CDR2 is YYEEEE. This CDR3 contains 14 residues. CDR3 residues: CASSWDGSNQPQHF. CDR3 bases: TGTGCCAGCAGCTGGGACGGGTCCAATCAGCCCCAGCATTTT.

The chain couples TRBV30 to TRBJ1-1; perhaps TRBD1 as D (5 bases). The CDR3 length is 16 residues. V lost 5 bases and J lost 4, with 23 bases in between. Germline V lookup: CDR1 GTSNPN, CDR2 SVGIG (reference sequence). The CDR3 DNA is TGTGCCTGGGATGGCCCCGATGCGGGAAGGGGCACTGAAGCTTTCTTT. Translation gives CAWDGPDAGRGTEAFF. The full variable domain, completed using reference TRBV30 and TRBJ1-1, is SQTIHQWPATLVQPVGSPLSLECTVEGTSNPNLYWYRQAAGRGLQLLFYSVGIGQISSEVPQNLSASRPQDRQFILSSKKLLLSDSGFYLCAWDGPDAGRGTEAFFGQGTRLTVV.

V and J are TRBV19 and TRBJ1-2, with D tentatively TRBD1 (5 bases). Germline assignment: CDR1 LNHDA and CDR2 SQIVND (reference sequence). This CDR3 contains 14 residues. V lost 7 bases, J lost 1 base, and 13 bases lay in between. DNA for the CDR3: TGTGCCAGTACCCGCTGGGACGGTAACTATGGCTACACCTTC. Amino acid sequence: CASTRWDGNYGYTF. The variable domain in full, with the rest retrieved from reference TRBV19 and TRBJ1-2, is DGGITQSPKYLFRKEGQNVTLSCEQNLNHDAMYWYRQDPGQGLRLIYYSQIVNDFQKGDIAEGYSVSREKKESFPLTVTSAQKNPTAFYLCASTRWDGNYGYTFGSGTRLTVV.

The DNA for the CDR3 is TGTGCCAGCAGTTTTGAAACTGAAGCTTTCTTT. Translation gives CASSFETEAFF. The V call is TRBV12-3 or TRBV12-4, the J call TRBJ1-1, with unresolved D. Trimming stripped 3 bases from V and 5 bases from J, with 4 bases between. The CDR3 runs 11 residues.